A selection of T cell receptor beta chains follows, all from one sample in a study of CD8+ T cells in alopecia areata. Libraries were prepared by immunoSEQ multiplex PCR; TCRdb keeps only in-frame clonotypes and omits some of them. The sample lists 110,000 to 150,000 clones; less than 65% were seen once. The material sequenced was CD8+ T cells sorted from blood. These receptors were obtained from a human donor in good health. Both conserved end residues are part of each CDR3. The order of the fields is CDR3 protein, J gene, V gene.

CDR3 protein: CASSLGPISGANVLTF
J gene: TRBJ2-6
V gene: TRBV28

CDR3 protein: CSGSTTGRTEAFF
J gene: TRBJ1-1
V gene: TRBV29-1

CDR3 protein: CASSLGTSGSDTQYF
J gene: TRBJ2-3
V gene: TRBV5-1

CDR3 protein: CATSRDEASGFSSYEQYF
J gene: TRBJ2-7
V gene: TRBV15

CDR3 protein: CASSARGELDEQFF
J gene: TRBJ2-1
V gene: TRBV27

CDR3 protein: CAWSVLGSEQFF
J gene: TRBJ2-1
V gene: TRBV30

CDR3 protein: CASGPGDTQYF
J gene: TRBJ2-3
V gene: TRBV12-5

CDR3 protein: CASSNPDRANQPQHF
J gene: TRBJ1-5
V gene: TRBV7-1

CDR3 protein: CATRAGVGQPQHF
J gene: TRBJ1-5
V gene: TRBV2

CDR3 protein: CASSLFRGGNEQFF
J gene: TRBJ2-1
V gene: TRBV11-2

CDR3 protein: CASGLGETQYF
J gene: TRBJ2-5
V gene: TRBV12-5

CDR3 protein: CAWEQGVTDTQYF
J gene: TRBJ2-3
V gene: TRBV30

CDR3 protein: CSVLAQTGELFF
J gene: TRBJ2-2
V gene: TRBV29-1

CDR3 protein: CASSHGTGGIYEQYF
J gene: TRBJ2-7
V gene: TRBV5-1

CDR3 protein: CASSELRTDLYGYTF
J gene: TRBJ1-2
V gene: TRBV7-9

CDR3 protein: CSVRGRTQETQYF
J gene: TRBJ2-5
V gene: TRBV29-1

CDR3 protein: CASSFGGDSTDTQYF
J gene: TRBJ2-3
V gene: TRBV5-4

CDR3 protein: CASSSGLAGLNEQFF
J gene: TRBJ2-1
V gene: TRBV27

CDR3 protein: CASSAGQSYEQYF
J gene: TRBJ2-7
V gene: TRBV9

CDR3 protein: CASQFLNTEAFF
J gene: TRBJ1-1
V gene: TRBV5-6

CDR3 protein: CASSQEDGVMNTEAFF
J gene: TRBJ1-1
V gene: TRBV4-2

CDR3 protein: CSSYSYGGYTF
J gene: TRBJ1-2
V gene: TRBV29-1

CDR3 protein: CASSLFLSSGPEGDTQYF
J gene: TRBJ2-3
V gene: TRBV7-2

CDR3 protein: CASSPLVIGGYQETQYF
J gene: TRBJ2-5
V gene: TRBV19

CDR3 protein: CSVVPMSGGHGYTF
J gene: TRBJ1-2
V gene: TRBV29-1

CDR3 protein: CASSSGLAGIVVGELFF
J gene: TRBJ2-2
V gene: TRBV5-6

CDR3 protein: CSVEVNQGRGELFF
J gene: TRBJ2-2
V gene: TRBV29-1

CDR3 protein: CASSDSAGLTQYF
J gene: TRBJ2-3
V gene: TRBV10-2

CDR3 protein: CASASLTATEAFF
J gene: TRBJ1-1
V gene: TRBV25-1

CDR3 protein: CAISEAAAGTLNEQFF
J gene: TRBJ2-1
V gene: TRBV10-3

CDR3 protein: CASEGSGDTQYF
J gene: TRBJ2-3
V gene: TRBV7-8

CDR3 protein: CASSQDPRYRGELFF
J gene: TRBJ2-2
V gene: TRBV4-1

CDR3 protein: CSVGSGTSSTDTQYF
J gene: TRBJ2-3
V gene: TRBV29-1

CDR3 protein: CAADTHWYEQYF
J gene: TRBJ2-7
V gene: TRBV6-1

CDR3 protein: CASSNQGQGQPQHF
J gene: TRBJ1-5
V gene: TRBV21-1

CDR3 protein: CASSFGGIAYEQYF
J gene: TRBJ2-7
V gene: TRBV27

CDR3 protein: CSAETKGGFF
J gene: TRBJ2-1
V gene: TRBV29-1

CDR3 protein: CASSLAGNSYEQYF
J gene: TRBJ2-7
V gene: TRBV13

CDR3 protein: CASSFDRVDTEAFF
J gene: TRBJ1-1
V gene: TRBV5-6

CDR3 protein: CASSLTPSGRASYNEQFF
J gene: TRBJ2-1
V gene: TRBV7-3

CDR3 protein: CSVGTDYGYTF
J gene: TRBJ1-2
V gene: TRBV29-1

CDR3 protein: CASSQDESYEQYF
J gene: TRBJ2-7
V gene: TRBV7-6

CDR3 protein: CASSPSTASRFGYTF
J gene: TRBJ1-2
V gene: TRBV7-3

CDR3 protein: CASIGTSEFF
J gene: TRBJ2-1
V gene: TRBV2

CDR3 protein: CSVEGSYNEQFF
J gene: TRBJ2-1
V gene: TRBV29-1

CDR3 protein: CASSVVGQTDEQFF
J gene: TRBJ2-1
V gene: TRBV9

CDR3 protein: CSVVFGRNTEAFF
J gene: TRBJ1-1
V gene: TRBV29-1

CDR3 protein: CASSQDRLVGSREQFF
J gene: TRBJ2-1
V gene: TRBV4-1

CDR3 protein: CASSGRSGSTDTQYF
J gene: TRBJ2-3
V gene: TRBV9

CDR3 protein: CASSQKAITSGFDTQYF
J gene: TRBJ2-3
V gene: TRBV14

CDR3 protein: CASSVGSGTSYEQYF
J gene: TRBJ2-7
V gene: TRBV9

CDR3 protein: CAPRSSYNEQFF
J gene: TRBJ2-1
V gene: TRBV2

CDR3 protein: CASSLGYEQYF
J gene: TRBJ2-7
V gene: TRBV27

CDR3 protein: CASSPGASSYGYTF
J gene: TRBJ1-2
V gene: TRBV9

CDR3 protein: CSVALNLNEQFF
J gene: TRBJ2-1
V gene: TRBV29-1

CDR3 protein: CSYPERGETQYF
J gene: TRBJ2-5
V gene: TRBV29-1

CDR3 protein: CSVEGGGSGANVLTF
J gene: TRBJ2-6
V gene: TRBV29-1